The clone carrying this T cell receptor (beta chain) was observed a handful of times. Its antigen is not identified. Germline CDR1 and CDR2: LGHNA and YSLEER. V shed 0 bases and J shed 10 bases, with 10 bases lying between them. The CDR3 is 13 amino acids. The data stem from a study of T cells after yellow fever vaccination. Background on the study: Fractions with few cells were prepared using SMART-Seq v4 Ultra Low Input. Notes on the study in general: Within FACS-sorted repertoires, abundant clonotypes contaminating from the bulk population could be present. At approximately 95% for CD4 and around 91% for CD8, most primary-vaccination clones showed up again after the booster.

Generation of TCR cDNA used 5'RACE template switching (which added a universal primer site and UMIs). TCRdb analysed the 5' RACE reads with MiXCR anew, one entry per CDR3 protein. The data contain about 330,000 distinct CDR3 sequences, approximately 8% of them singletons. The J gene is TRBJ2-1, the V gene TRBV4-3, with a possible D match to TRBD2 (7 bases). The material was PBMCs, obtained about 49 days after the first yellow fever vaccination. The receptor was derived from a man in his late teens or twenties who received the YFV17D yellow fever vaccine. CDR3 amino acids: CASSQDGRGEQFF. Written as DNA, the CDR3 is TGCGCCAGCAGCCAAGATGGGAGGGGGGAGCAGTTCTTC.